This T cell receptor beta chain was sequenced for a study of T cell repertoires in cytomegalovirus infection. Study conclusions and caveats: HLA-C-restricted CMV-specific TCR beta clonotypes were dominant in the ex vivo response.

V shed 5 bases and J shed 5 bases, with 9 bases lying between them. This CDR3 has 12 amino acids. Germline CDR1 reads SGHVS; CDR2 reads FQNEAQ. One entry per CDR3 protein results from TCRdb running MiXCR on the reads. The sample lists fewer than 250,000 distinct CDR3 sequences; 22% were seen once. This clonotype was detected many times. Its antigen remains unknown. The V and J genes are TRBV7-8 and TRBJ1-1, with D uncertain. This sequence originates from a human donor in good health (CMV status not recorded). Some clones in this sample may be carry-over from other donors' samples. The sequenced sample was CD8+ T cells from PBMCs. Written as DNA, the CDR3 is TGTGCCAGCAGCCCCATTGAAACTGAAGCTTTCTTT. Translating gives CASSPIETEAFF.